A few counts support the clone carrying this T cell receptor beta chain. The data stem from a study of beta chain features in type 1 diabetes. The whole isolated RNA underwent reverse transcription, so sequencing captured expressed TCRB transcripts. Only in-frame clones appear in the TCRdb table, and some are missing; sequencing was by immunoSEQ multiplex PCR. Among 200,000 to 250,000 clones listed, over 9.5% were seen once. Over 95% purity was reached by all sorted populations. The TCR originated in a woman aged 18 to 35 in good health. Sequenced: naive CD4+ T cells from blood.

CDR3 sequence reads: CSVDSGRLNTGELFF. As DNA, the CDR3 is TGCAGCGTGGATAGCGGGAGGCTAAACACCGGGGAGCTGTTTTTT. The chain employs TRBV29-1 and TRBJ2-2, with 10 nucleotides matching TRBD2. Germline assignment: CDR1 SQVTM and CDR2 ANQGSEA. The CDR3 totals 15 residues. V dropped 6 bases and J dropped 2; count of bases not matched to a gene: 6.